These 31 T cell receptor beta chains were all obtained from the same sample, sequenced in a study of blood T cell repertoires in COVID-19. The protocol was immunoSEQ multiplex PCR, while the TCRdb copy is restricted to in-frame clones and leaves out a portion. This sample has about 190,000 clones, with approximately 86% found just once. Material for sequencing was PBMCs or T cells enriched from blood (not recorded which). All receptors derive from an older woman with acute COVID-19.

There are a few counts of this clone. This sequence joins TRBV10-1 and TRBJ2-7; 9 bases map to TRBD1. The CDR3 runs 14 residues. Per germline, CDR1 WNHNN and CDR2 SYGVQD (reference sequence). With V trimmed by 7 bases and J by 4 bases, 8 bases remained unmatched. For the CDR3, the DNA is TGCGCCAGCACCCACCCCGGGACAGGGTACGAGCAGTACGTC. Its protein product is CASTHPGTGYEQYV.

The V gene is TRBV7-2, the J gene TRBJ1-6; no definite D call. The CDR3 extends over 13 amino acids. Between the trimmed V and J ends, which lost 4 bases and 5 bases, there was a span of 6 bases. CDR1 and CDR2 from the germline V gene are SGHTA and FQGNSA. The CDR3 nucleotides are TGTGCCAGCAGCTCGGGGAATAATTCACCCCTCCACTTT. Translating it yields CASSSGNNSPLHF.

The chain links TRBV28 to TRBJ1-2; TRBD1 matches 8 bases. The ends lost 6 bases at V and 4 bases at J; junction bases unmatched: 7. This CDR3 region has 14 residues. Germline loops: CDR1 MDHEN, CDR2 SYDVKM. The CDR3 DNA follows: TGTGCCAGCAGACGACAGGGGATACCCTATGGCTACACCTTC. This encodes CASRRQGIPYGYTF.

V gene TRBV9 combines with J gene TRBJ2-7; TRBD1 agrees at 7 bases. This CDR3 spans 18 amino acids. J was trimmed by 0 bases and V by 3 bases; bases with no gene match: 15. Germline V gives CDR1 SGDLS, CDR2 YYNGEE. CDR3 bases: TGTGCCAGCAGCGCCCCCGCCAGACAGGGCTCTAGCTCCTACGAGCAGTACGTC. As protein: CASSAPARQGSSSYEQYV.

This rearrangement joins TRBV24-1 to TRBJ2-3; 8 bases are shared with TRBD1. The CDR3 totals 17 residues. The germline CDR1 and CDR2 sequences are KGHDR and SFDVKD. V lost 3 bases, J lost 2 bases, and 9 bases stayed unmatched. The CDR3: CATSDPRQGLNTDTQYF. CDR3 coding DNA: TGTGCCACCAGTGATCCCAGACAGGGGTTGAACACAGATACGCAGTATTTT.

CDR3 region: CASSLESGNSYEQYF. The CDR3 nucleotides read TGTGCCAGCAGCTTAGAGTCAGGGAACTCCTACGAGCAGTACTTC. J is TRBJ2-7 and V is TRBV7-7; TRBD1 might be the D (5 bases). This CDR3 spans 15 amino acids. Deletions cut 1 base from V and 0 bases from J, with 10 bases between. CDR1 and CDR2 (germline): SSHAT, FNYEAQ (reference sequence).

This clone was counted only a few times. The V gene is TRBV4-3, the J gene TRBJ2-2, with a tentative D call TRBD2 (5 bases). This CDR3 has 15 residues. V lost 1 base and J 5 bases, leaving 11 bases between the germline ends. CDR1 and CDR2 (germline): LGHNA, YSLEER. CDR3 sequence reads: CASSQVSGGTGELFF. In DNA form, the CDR3 reads TGCGCCAGCAGCCAAGTCTCGGGCGGGACCGGGGAGCTGTTTTTT.

V and J are TRBV6-5 and TRBJ2-7; weak D call: TRBD1 (5 bases). Trimming removed 5 bases from V and 4 bases from J, with 6 bases in between. Germline V lookup: CDR1 MNHEY, CDR2 SVGAGI. This CDR3 region has 11 residues. The CDR3 reads CASSRGYEQYV. CDR3 in DNA: TGTGCCAGCAGTAGGGGATACGAGCAGTACGTC.

The chain uses TRBV7-6 and TRBJ2-1; 8 positions agree with TRBD2. J lost 0 bases, V lost 4 bases, and 11 bases had no gene match. The germline CDR1 and CDR2 sequences are SGHVS and FNYEAQ. CDR3 length equals 18 residues. CDR3 residues: CASSSLSGSGGSYNEQFF. The CDR3 DNA reads as TGTGCCAGCAGCTCGTTAAGCGGGAGTGGGGGCTCCTACAATGAGCAGTTCTTC.

The CDR3 region is CSVDSQGHEQFF. In DNA, the CDR3 is TGCAGCGTTGACTCTCAGGGGCATGAGCAGTTCTTC. The chain couples TRBV29-1 to TRBJ2-1; maybe TRBD1 (6 bases). The CDR3 is 12 amino acids. V was trimmed by 3 bases and J by 8 bases, leaving 11 bases between them. Germline CDR1 and CDR2: SQVTM and ANQGSEA.

This rearrangement joins TRBV30 to TRBJ1-2; 9 positions agree with TRBD1. The CDR3 totals 15 residues. With V trimmed by 3 bases and J by 8 bases, 13 bases remained unmatched. Germline-derived CDR1 and CDR2 are GTSNPN and SVGIG (reference sequence). The CDR3 region is CAWSAPGQGSVGYTF. CDR3 DNA sequence: TGTGCCTGGAGCGCGCCGGGACAGGGTTCGGTAGGCTACACCTTC.

The chain carries TRBV5-1 and TRBJ1-2, with D unresolved. V was cut by 4 bases and J by 1 base, with 8 bases left in between. Germline V gene data show CDR1 as SGHRS and CDR2 as YFSETQ. The CDR3 extends over 13 amino acids. The CDR3 DNA reads TGCGCCAGCAGCGAGCTGTTTAACTATGGCTACACCTTC. This sequence encodes CASSELFNYGYTF.

This clone has more than one count but fewer than ten. The chain combines TRBV5-8 with TRBJ2-3; TRBD2 agrees at 13 bases. V dropped 8 bases and J dropped 5; count of bases not matched to a gene: 14. Germline V gene lookup returns CDR1 SGHTS and CDR2 YDEGEE. The CDR3 is 17 residues long. CDR3 DNA sequence: TGTGCCAGTGTCCGTGGACTAGCGGGAGTCGGTAGAGATACGCAGTATTTT. It translates to CASVRGLAGVGRDTQYF.

V is TRBV4-3 and J is TRBJ2-5; no definite D call. V lost 1 base, J lost 0 bases, and 6 bases lay in between. The CDR3 is 14 amino acids. Germline assignment: CDR1 LGHNA and CDR2 YSLEER. The CDR3 nucleotides are TGCGCCAGCAGCCAAGGACAAGACCAAGAGACCCAGTACTTC. This encodes CASSQGQDQETQYF.

CDR3 coding DNA: TGTGCCAGCAGTTACTCGCGGCAGGGGAAGAGTGGCTACACCTTC. Protein: CASSYSRQGKSGYTF. This chain links TRBV6-5 with TRBJ1-2; D is possibly TRBD1 (6 bases). Trimming pared 0 bases from V and 7 bases from J, leaving 15 bases between. The CDR3 is made up of 15 amino acids. CDR1 MNHEY and CDR2 SVGAGI come from the germline V gene.

The rearrangement uses TRBV18 and TRBJ1-6, with D tentatively TRBD1 (5 bases). CDR1 and CDR2 from the germline V gene are KGHSH and LQKENI. The CDR3 is 17 residues long. The V gene lost 6 bases and the J gene lost 4 bases, with 19 bases spanning the gap. CDR3 coding DNA: TGTGCCAGCTCCTCGAGTCGGGGGAACAATTATAATTCACCCCTCCACTTT. Its protein product is CASSSSRGNNYNSPLHF. Looking up the rest from reference TRBV18 and TRBJ1-6 gives the full variable domain: NAGVMQNPRHLVRRRGQEARLRCSPMKGHSHVYWYRQLPEEGLKFMVYLQKENIIDESGMPKERFSAEFPKEGPSILRIQQVVRGDSAAYFCASSSSRGNNYNSPLHFGNGTRLTVT.

The chain carries TRBV7-2 and TRBJ2-5; D remains unclear. The germline V gene encodes CDR1 SGHTA and CDR2 FQGNSA. The CDR3 spans 15 residues. The V end was cut by 5 bases, the J end by 5 bases, with 18 bases between. The CDR3 sequence: CASSTSSAVTETQYF. The CDR3 DNA follows: TGTGCCAGCAGCACATCTAGTGCAGTAACCGAGACCCAGTACTTC.

The CDR3 sequence: CASRRQGGAYEQYV. CDR3 DNA: TGTGCCAGCAGGCGACAGGGGGGCGCCTACGAGCAGTACGTC. V gene TRBV27 combines with J gene TRBJ2-7; 9 nucleotides line up with TRBD1. The CDR3 runs to 14 residues. Germline lookup yields CDR1 MNHEY and CDR2 SMNVEV (reference sequence). The trim removed 6 bases at V and 2 bases at J, leaving 5 bases unmatched.

This clone is a singleton in its sample. CDR3 in amino acids: CASSQDTGLAGGRQFF. As DNA, the CDR3 is TGTGCCAGCAGCCAAGATACCGGACTAGCGGGGGGGCGTCAGTTCTTC. The rearrangement joins TRBV3-1 (or the pseudogene TRBV3-2) to TRBJ2-1; the match to TRBD2 covers 15 bases. The CDR3 covers 16 residues. With 0 bases clipped from V and 13 bases from J, the junction kept 7 bases outside the gene matches. CDR1 and CDR2 from the germline V gene are LGHDT and YNNKEL (reference sequence).

The rearrangement links TRBV21-1 to TRBJ1-4. TRBV21-1 is deemed a pseudogene. This CDR3 contains 17 residues. Written as DNA, the CDR3 is TGTGCCAGCAGCAACGGACTACCCGGTGCCGGGAGTGAAAAACTGTTTTTT. It yields the protein CASSNGLPGAGSEKLFF.

The gene calls are TRBV27 and TRBJ2-5; 8 bases agree with TRBD1. J was trimmed by 2 bases and V by 5 bases; bases with no gene match: 1. CDR1 and CDR2 from the germline V gene are MNHEY and SMNVEV (reference sequence). There are 13 residues in the CDR3. The CDR3 coding sequence is TGTGCCAGCAGTCGGACAGGGCAAGAGACCCAGTACTTC. It yields the protein CASSRTGQETQYF.

The chain has TRBV5-8 and TRBJ1-2; D gene unclear. Trimming shortened V by 0 bases and J by 5 bases, and 14 bases separated the two germline ends. This CDR3 has 15 residues. CDR1 and CDR2 from the germline V gene are SGHTS and YDEGEE. The CDR3 loop is CASSLGPGGRYGYTF. DNA for the CDR3: TGTGCCAGCAGCTTGGGTCCGGGAGGAAGATATGGCTACACCTTC.

The chain links TRBV7-2 to TRBJ1-2; TRBD1 agrees at 8 bases. Germline CDR1 and CDR2: SGHTA and FQGNSA. The CDR3 is 15 residues long. The V and J ends lost 2 bases and 2 bases, in that order; junction bases with no gene match: 4. In nucleotides, the CDR3 is TGTGCCAGCAGCTTAATTGGACAGGGAAACTATGGCTACACCTTC. This codes for CASSLIGQGNYGYTF.

This clone was counted a single time. This sequence joins TRBV14 and TRBJ2-5, with 8 nucleotides matching TRBD1. Per the germline V gene, CDR1 is SGHDN and CDR2 is FVKESK. This CDR3 is 12 amino acids long. J lost 5 bases, V lost 5 bases, and 1 base had no gene match. CDR3 sequence: CASSNRGETQYF. The DNA for the CDR3 is TGTGCCAGCAGCAACAGGGGGGAGACCCAGTACTTC.

V usage is TRBV27 and J usage is TRBJ1-1, with TRBD1 matching over 7 bases. The CDR3 consists of 14 residues. After removal of 3 bases from V and 1 base from J, the junction contained 2 bases not matched to a gene. The germline gives CDR1 MNHEY, CDR2 SMNVEV (reference sequence). The CDR3 protein is CASSFGTENTEAFF. The CDR3 coding sequence is TGTGCCAGCAGTTTTGGGACAGAGAACACTGAAGCTTTCTTT.

V is TRBV4-1 and J is TRBJ1-5, with TRBD1 matching 9 bases. Germline CDR1 is MGHRA and CDR2 is YSYEKL. V lost 0 bases, J lost 4 bases, and 1 base stayed unmatched. CDR3 length: 15 amino acids. In DNA form, the CDR3 reads TGCGCCAGCAGCCAAGAGGACAGGGGAAATCAGCCCCAGCATTTT. This encodes CASSQEDRGNQPQHF.

V is TRBV6-2 or TRBV6-3 and J is TRBJ1-2; D is uncertain. The V gene's germline CDR1 is MNHEY and CDR2 SVGEGT. Trimming removed 6 bases at V and 4 bases at J, with 21 bases between. This CDR3 is 16 amino acids long. The CDR3 here is CASSPTPLGQLYGYTF. DNA for the CDR3: TGTGCCAGCAGCCCTACCCCCCTTGGGCAACTCTATGGCTACACCTTC.

This sequence joins TRBV28 and TRBJ1-5, with a tentative D call TRBD1 (6 bases). The CDR3 totals 15 residues. The V gene lost 5 bases and the J gene lost 7 bases, with 18 bases spanning the gap. CDR1 MDHEN and CDR2 SYDVKM come from the germline V gene. CDR3 loop: CASSGGGQLNQPQHF. The CDR3 nucleotides are TGTGCCAGCAGTGGGGGGGGGCAGTTGAACCAGCCCCAGCATTTT.

The genes are TRBV3-1 (or the pseudogene TRBV3-2) and TRBJ1-1; 11 bases fit TRBD1. Losses at the gene ends were 3 bases for V and 0 bases for J; bases not matched to a gene: 6. Per germline, CDR1 LGHDT and CDR2 YNNKEL (reference sequence). CDR3 length: 17 amino acids. CDR3: CASSQRWTGGMNTEAFF. CDR3 DNA sequence: TGTGCCAGCAGCCAGAGATGGACAGGGGGCATGAACACTGAAGCTTTCTTT.

V gene TRBV29-1 combines with J gene TRBJ2-1, with a possible D match to TRBD1 (5 bases). The germline gives CDR1 SQVTM, CDR2 ANQGSEA. This CDR3 comprises 11 residues. Trimming took 5 bases from V and 5 from J, leaving 7 bases between them. The CDR3 loop reads CSVQGNNEQFF. The CDR3 coding sequence is TGCAGCGTTCAGGGTAACAATGAGCAGTTCTTC.

The sample holds a few counts of this clone. The V and J genes are TRBV6-2 or TRBV6-3 and TRBJ2-3; 9 nucleotides align to TRBD2. The V segment lost 0 bases and the J segment 0 bases; nucleotides outside the gene matches: 1. Germline loops: CDR1 MNHEY, CDR2 SVGEGT. The length of the CDR3 is 16 residues. The CDR3 nucleotides read TGTGCCAGCAGTTACTCGCGGGGGGGGAGCACAGATACGCAGTATTTT. As protein: CASSYSRGGSTDTQYF.